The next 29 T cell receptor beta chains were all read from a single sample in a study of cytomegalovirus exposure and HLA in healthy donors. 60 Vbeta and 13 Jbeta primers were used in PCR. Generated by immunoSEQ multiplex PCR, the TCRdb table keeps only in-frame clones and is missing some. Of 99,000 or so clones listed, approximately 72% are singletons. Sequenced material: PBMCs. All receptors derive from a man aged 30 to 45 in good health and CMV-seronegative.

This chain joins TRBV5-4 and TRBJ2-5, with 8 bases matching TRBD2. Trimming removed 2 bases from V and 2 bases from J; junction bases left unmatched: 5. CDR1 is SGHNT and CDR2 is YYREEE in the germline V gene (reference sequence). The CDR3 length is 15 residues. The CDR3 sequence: CASSFGGGIQETQYF. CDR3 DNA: TGTGCCAGCAGCTTTGGCGGGGGGATTCAAGAGACCCAGTACTTC.

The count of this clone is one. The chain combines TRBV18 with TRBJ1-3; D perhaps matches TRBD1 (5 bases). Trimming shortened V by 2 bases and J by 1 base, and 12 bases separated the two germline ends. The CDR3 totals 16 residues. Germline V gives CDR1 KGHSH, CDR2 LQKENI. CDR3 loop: CASSPNTGASGNTIYF. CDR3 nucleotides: TGTGCCAGCTCACCAAACACAGGAGCATCTGGAAACACCATATATTTT.

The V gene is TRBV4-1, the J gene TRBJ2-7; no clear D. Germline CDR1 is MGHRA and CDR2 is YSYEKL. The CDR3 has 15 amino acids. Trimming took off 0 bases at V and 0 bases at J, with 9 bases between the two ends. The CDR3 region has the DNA TGCGCCAGCAGCCAAGACCCCGCTACCTCCTACGAGCAGTACTTC. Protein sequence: CASSQDPATSYEQYF.

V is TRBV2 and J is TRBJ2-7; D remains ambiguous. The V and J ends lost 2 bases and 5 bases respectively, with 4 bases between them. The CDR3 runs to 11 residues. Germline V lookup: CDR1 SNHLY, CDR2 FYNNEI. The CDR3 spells CASSEFDEQYF. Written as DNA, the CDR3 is TGTGCCAGCAGTGAATTCGACGAGCAGTACTTC.

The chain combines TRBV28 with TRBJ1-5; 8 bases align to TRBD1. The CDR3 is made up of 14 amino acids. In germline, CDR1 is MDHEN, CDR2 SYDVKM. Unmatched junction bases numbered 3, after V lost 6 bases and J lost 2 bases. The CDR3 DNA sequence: TGTGCCAGCAGCCAGGGGGCAGGCAATCAGCCCCAGCATTTT. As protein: CASSQGAGNQPQHF.

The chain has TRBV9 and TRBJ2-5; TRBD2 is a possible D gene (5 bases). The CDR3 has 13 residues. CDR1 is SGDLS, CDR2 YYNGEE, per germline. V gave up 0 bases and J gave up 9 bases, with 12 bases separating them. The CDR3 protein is CASSVEPKEAQYF. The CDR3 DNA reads TGTGCCAGCAGCGTAGAGCCGAAGGAGGCCCAGTACTTC.

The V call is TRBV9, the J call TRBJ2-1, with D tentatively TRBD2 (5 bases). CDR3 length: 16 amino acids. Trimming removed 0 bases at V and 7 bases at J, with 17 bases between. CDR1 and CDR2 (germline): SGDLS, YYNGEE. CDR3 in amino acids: CASSVGRWTSENEQFF. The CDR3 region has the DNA TGTGCCAGCAGCGTAGGAAGATGGACTTCAGAGAATGAGCAGTTCTTC.

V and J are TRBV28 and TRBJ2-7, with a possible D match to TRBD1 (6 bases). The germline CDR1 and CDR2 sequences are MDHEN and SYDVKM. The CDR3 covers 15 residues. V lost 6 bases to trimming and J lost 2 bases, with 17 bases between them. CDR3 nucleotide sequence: TGTGCCAGCAGGCAAACAGGGCTCCTCCCCTACGAGCAGTACTTC. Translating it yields CASRQTGLLPYEQYF.

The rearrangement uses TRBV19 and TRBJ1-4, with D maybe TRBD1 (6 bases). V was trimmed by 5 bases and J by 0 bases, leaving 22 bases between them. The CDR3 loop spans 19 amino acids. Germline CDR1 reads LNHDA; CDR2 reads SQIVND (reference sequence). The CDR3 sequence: CASSATNRASYATNEKLFF. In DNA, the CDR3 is TGTGCCAGTAGTGCGACCAACAGGGCGTCGTATGCAACTAATGAAAAACTGTTTTTT.

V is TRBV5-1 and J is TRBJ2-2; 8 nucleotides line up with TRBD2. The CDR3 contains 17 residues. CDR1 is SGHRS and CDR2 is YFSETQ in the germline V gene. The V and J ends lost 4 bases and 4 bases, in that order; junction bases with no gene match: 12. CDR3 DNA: TGCGCCAGCAGCCCCCTTAGCGGGATTAGTCGCACCGGGGAGCTGTTTTTT. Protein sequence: CASSPLSGISRTGELFF.

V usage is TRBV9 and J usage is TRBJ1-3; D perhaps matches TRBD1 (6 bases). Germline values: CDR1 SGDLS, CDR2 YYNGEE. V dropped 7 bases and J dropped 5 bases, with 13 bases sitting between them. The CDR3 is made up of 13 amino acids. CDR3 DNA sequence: TGTGCCAGCGGCCGGGACAATCGAAACACCATATATTTT. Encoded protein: CASGRDNRNTIYF.

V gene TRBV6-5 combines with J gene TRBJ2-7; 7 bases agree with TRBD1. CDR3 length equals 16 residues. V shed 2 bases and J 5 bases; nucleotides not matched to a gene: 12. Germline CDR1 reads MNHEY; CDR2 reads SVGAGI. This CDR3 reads CASSYIQGIRGDEQYF. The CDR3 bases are TGTGCCAGCAGTTACATACAGGGGATAAGGGGTGACGAGCAGTACTTC.

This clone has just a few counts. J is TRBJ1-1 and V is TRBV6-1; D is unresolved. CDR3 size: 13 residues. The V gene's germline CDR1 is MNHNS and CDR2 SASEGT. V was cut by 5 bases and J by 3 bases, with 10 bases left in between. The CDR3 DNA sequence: TGTGCCAGCAGTACTACAGCGGACACTGAAGCTTTCTTT. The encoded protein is CASSTTADTEAFF.

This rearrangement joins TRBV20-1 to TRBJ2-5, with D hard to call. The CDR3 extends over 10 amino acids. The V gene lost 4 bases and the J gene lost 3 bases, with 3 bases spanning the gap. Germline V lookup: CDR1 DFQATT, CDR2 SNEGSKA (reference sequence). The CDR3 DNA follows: TGCAGTGCTACGGAAGAGACCCAGTACTTC. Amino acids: CSATEETQYF.

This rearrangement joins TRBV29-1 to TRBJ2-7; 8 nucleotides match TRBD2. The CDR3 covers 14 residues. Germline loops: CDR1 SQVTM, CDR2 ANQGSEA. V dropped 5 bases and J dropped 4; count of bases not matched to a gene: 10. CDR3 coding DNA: TGCAGCGTTTTCGATCCCCGGGAGGGTTACGAGCAGTACTTC. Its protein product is CSVFDPREGYEQYF.

The CDR3 is CASTAVSGNTIYF. The CDR3 bases are TGTGCCAGCACGGCGGTCTCTGGAAACACCATATATTTT. The chain couples TRBV2 to TRBJ1-3, with D unresolved. Deletions cut 7 bases from V and 0 bases from J, with 7 bases between. CDR1 SNHLY and CDR2 FYNNEI come from the germline V gene. The CDR3 consists of 13 residues.

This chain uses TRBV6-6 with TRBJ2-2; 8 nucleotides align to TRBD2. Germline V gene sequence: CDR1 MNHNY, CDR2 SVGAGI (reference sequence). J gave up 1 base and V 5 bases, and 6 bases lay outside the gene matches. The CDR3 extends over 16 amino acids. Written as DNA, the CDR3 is TGTGCCAGCAGTCGAGATAGCGGGATGAACACCGGGGAGCTGTTTTTT. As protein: CASSRDSGMNTGELFF.

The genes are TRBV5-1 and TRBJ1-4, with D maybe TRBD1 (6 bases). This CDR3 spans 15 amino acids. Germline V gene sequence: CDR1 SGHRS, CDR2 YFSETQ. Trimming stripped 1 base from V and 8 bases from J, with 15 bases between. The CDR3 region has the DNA TGCGCCAGCAGCTTGACAAGAGGACAGTCGGAAAAACTGTTTTTT. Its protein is CASSLTRGQSEKLFF.

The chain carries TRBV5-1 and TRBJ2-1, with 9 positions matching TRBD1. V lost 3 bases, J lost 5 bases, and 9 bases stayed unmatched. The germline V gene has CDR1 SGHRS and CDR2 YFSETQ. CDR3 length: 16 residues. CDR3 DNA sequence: TGCGCCAGCAGCTCCCGGTCGGGACAGGGCAACAATGAGCAGTTCTTC. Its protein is CASSSRSGQGNNEQFF.

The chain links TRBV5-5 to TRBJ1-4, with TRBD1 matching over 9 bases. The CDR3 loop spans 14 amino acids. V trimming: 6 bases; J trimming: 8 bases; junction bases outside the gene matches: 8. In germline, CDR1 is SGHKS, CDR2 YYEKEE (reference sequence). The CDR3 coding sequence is TGTGCCAGCAAAACAGGGGGCCTGGGAGAAAAACTGTTTTTT. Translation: CASKTGGLGEKLFF. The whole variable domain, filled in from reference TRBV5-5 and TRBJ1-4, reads DAGVTQSPTHLIKTRGQQVTLRCSPISGHKSVSWYQQVLGQGPQFIFQYYEKEERGRGNFPDRFSARQFPNYSSELNVNALLLGDSALYLCASKTGGLGEKLFFGSGTQLSVL.

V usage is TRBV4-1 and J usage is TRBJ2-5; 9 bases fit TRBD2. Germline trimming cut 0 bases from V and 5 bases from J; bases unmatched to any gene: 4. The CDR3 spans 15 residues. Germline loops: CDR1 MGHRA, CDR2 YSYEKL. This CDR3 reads CASSQDPSGKETQYF. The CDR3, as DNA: TGCGCCAGCAGCCAAGACCCTAGCGGGAAGGAGACCCAGTACTTC.

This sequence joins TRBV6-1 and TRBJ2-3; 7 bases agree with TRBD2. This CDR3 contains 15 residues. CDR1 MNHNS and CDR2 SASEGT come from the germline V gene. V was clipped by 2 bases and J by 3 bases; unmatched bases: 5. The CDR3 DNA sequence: TGTGCCAGCAGTGAATGGGGGGGGACGACAGATACGCAGTATTTT. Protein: CASSEWGGTTDTQYF.

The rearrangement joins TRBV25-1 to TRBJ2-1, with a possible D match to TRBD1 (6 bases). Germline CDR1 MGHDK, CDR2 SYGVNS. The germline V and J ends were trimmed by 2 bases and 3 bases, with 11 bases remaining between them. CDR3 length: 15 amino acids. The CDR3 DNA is TGTGCCAGCAGTGAACCCAGGGGTTACTACAATGAGCAGTTCTTC. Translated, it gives CASSEPRGYYNEQFF.

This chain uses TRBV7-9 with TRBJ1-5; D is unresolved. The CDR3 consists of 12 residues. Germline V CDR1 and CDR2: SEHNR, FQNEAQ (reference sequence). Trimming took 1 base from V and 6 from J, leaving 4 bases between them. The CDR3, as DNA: TGTGCCAGCAGCTTAGATAGTCAGCCCCAGCATTTT. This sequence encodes CASSLDSQPQHF.

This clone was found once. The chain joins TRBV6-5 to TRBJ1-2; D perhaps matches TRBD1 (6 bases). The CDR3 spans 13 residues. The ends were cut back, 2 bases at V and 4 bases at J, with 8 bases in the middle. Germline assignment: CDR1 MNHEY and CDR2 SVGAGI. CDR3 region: CASSYTGSYGYTF. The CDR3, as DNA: TGTGCCAGCAGTTACACAGGGAGCTATGGCTACACCTTC.

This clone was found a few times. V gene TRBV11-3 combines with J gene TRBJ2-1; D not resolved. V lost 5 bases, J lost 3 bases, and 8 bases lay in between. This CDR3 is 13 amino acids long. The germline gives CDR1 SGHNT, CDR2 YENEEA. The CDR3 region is CASSTNGYNEQFF. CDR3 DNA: TGTGCCAGCAGCACCAACGGCTACAATGAGCAGTTCTTC. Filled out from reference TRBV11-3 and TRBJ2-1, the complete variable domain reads EAGVVQSPRYKIIEKKQPVAFWCNPISGHNTLYWYLQNLGQGPELLIRYENEEAVDDSQLPKDRFSAERLKGVDSTLKIQPAELGDSAVYLCASSTNGYNEQFFGPGTRLTVL.

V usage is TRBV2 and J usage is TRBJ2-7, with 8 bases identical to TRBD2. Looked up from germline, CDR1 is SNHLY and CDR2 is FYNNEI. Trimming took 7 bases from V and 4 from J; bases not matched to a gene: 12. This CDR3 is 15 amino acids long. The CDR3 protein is CASTSRLAGRYEQYF. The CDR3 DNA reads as TGTGCCAGCACCTCCCGGTTAGCGGGGAGATACGAGCAGTACTTC.

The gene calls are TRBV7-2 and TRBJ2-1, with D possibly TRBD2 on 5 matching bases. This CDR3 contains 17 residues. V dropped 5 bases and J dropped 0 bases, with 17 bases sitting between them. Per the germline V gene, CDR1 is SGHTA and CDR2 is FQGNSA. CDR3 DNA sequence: TGTGCCAGCAGCCGTAAGGTGGCGGGCCCCTCCTACAATGAGCAGTTCTTC. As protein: CASSRKVAGPSYNEQFF.

CDR3 in DNA: TGTGCTAGTGGTTTGGTTGGGGGGGCTAATGAAAAACTGTTTTTT. This translates into CASGLVGGANEKLFF. The V call is TRBV12-5, the J call TRBJ1-4; D may be TRBD1 (5 bases). Germline CDR1 and CDR2: LGHNT and FRNRAP. The CDR3 is made up of 15 amino acids. V lost 0 bases and J 3 bases, leaving 8 bases between the germline ends.